This T cell receptor (beta chain) was captured by sequencing in a study of T cells in women clearing cervical HPV infection. As for the study in general: Donors had HPV16-related CIN3 or worse; 2 had invasive cancer.

On this clone itself: The read falls 3 residues short of the CDR3 end, and the missing part is taken from the germline J gene.

Repertoires were generated with immunoSEQ multiplex PCR, while TCRdb's copy carries only in-frame clones and drops some. This listing includes more than 25,000 clones. This CDR3 has 14 amino acids. V shed 5 bases and J 4 bases; nucleotides not matched to a gene: 5. Germline CDR1 and CDR2: SGHNT and YYREEE (reference sequence). The chain uses TRBV5-4 and TRBJ2-7; 11 nucleotides agree with TRBD2. The clonotype originates from a woman between 18 and 75 years old with a cervical HPV16 infection that either progressed to CIN3+ or cleared (not recorded which). The sample comprised blood buffy coat. CDR3 bases read: TGTGCCAGCAGGGCCGGGACTAGCGGATACGAG. Protein: CASRAGTSGYE. Given in full, the CDR3 is CASRAGTSGYEQYF.